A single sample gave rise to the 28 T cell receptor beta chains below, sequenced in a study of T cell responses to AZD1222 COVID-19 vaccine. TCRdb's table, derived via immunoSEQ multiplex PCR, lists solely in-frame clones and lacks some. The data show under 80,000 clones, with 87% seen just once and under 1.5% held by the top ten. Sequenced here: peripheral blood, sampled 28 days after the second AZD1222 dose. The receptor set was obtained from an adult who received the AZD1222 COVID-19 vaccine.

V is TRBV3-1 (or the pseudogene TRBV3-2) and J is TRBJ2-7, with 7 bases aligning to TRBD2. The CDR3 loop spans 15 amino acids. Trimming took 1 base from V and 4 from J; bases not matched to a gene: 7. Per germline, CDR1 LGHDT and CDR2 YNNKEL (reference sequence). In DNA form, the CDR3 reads TGTGCCAGCAGCCAAGGGGTAGCGGGCGGGTACGAGCAGTACTTC. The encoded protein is CASSQGVAGGYEQYF.

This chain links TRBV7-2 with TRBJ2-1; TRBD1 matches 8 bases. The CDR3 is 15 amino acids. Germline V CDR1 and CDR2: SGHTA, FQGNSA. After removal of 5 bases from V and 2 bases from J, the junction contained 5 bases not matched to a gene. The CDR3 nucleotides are TGTGCCAGCAGCCAACGACAGGGGACCTACAATGAGCAGTTCTTC. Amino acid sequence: CASSQRQGTYNEQFF.

As DNA, the CDR3 is TGTGCCAGCAGCTTAATGGTCCGGACAGGGTTTATGGTTGCTTCACCCCTCCACTTT. It yields the protein CASSLMVRTGFMVASPLHF. The rearrangement links TRBV7-9 to TRBJ1-6, with 8 bases fitting TRBD1. Germline CDR1 is SEHNR and CDR2 is FQNEAQ (reference sequence). Trimming removed 2 bases from V and 9 bases from J; junction bases left unmatched: 18. The CDR3 consists of 19 residues.

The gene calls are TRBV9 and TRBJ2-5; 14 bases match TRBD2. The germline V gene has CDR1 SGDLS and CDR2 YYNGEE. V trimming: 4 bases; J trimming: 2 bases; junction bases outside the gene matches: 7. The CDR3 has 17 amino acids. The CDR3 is CASSSRTSGRFQETQYF. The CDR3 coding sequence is TGTGCCAGCAGCTCTCGGACTAGCGGGAGGTTTCAAGAGACCCAGTACTTC.

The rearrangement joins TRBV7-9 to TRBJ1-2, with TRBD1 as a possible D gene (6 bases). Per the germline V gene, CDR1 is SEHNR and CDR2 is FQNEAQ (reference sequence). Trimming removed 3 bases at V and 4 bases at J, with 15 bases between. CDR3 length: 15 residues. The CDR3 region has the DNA TGTGCCAGCAGCTTTTCGGACAGTGGGCTCTATGGCTACACCTTC. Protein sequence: CASSFSDSGLYGYTF.

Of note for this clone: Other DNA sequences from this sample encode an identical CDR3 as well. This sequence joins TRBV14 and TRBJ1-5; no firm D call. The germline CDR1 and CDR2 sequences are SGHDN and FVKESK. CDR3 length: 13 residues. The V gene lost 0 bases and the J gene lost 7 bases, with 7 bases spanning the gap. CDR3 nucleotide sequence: TGTGCCAGCAGCCAAGATCTTGGCCAGCCCCAGCATTTT. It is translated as CASSQDLGQPQHF.

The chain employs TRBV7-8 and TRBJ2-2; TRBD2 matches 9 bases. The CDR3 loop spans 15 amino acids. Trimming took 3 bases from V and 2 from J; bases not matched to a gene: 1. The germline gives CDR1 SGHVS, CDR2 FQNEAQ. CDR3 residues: CASSLREGNTGELFF. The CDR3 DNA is TGTGCCAGCAGCTTGCGGGAGGGAAACACCGGGGAGCTGTTTTTT.

The CDR3 region is CASSLDTGTLGYGYTF. The CDR3, as DNA: TGTGCCAGCAGTTTAGACACCGGGACACTGGGCTATGGCTACACCTTC. The V gene is TRBV27, the J gene TRBJ1-2; D is possibly TRBD1 (6 bases). CDR1 and CDR2 from the germline V gene are MNHEY and SMNVEV (reference sequence). This CDR3 is built from 16 residues. Deletions cut 2 bases from V and 4 bases from J, with 17 bases between.

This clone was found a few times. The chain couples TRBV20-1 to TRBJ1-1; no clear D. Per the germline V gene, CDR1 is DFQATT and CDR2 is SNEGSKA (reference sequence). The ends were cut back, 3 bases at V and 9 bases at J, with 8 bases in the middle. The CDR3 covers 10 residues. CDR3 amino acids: CSASRGKAFF. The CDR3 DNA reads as TGCAGTGCTAGTCGGGGAAAAGCTTTCTTT.

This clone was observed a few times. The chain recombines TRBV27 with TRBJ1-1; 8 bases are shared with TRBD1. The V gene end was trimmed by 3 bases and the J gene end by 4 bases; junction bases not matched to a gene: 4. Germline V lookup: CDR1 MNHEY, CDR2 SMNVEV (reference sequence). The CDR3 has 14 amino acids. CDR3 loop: CASSLDRVGTEAFF. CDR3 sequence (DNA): TGTGCCAGCAGTTTGGACAGGGTTGGCACTGAAGCTTTCTTT.

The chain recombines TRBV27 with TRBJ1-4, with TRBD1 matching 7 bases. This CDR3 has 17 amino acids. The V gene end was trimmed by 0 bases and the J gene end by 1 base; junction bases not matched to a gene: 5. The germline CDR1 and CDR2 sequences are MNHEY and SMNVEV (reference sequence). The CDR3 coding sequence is TGTGCCAGCAGTTTATCGAAAGGGGGCTTAACTAATGAAAAACTGTTTTTT. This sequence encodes CASSLSKGGLTNEKLFF. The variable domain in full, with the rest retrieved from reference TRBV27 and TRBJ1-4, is EAQVTQNPRYLITVTGKKLTVTCSQNMNHEYMSWYRQDPGLGLRQIYYSMNVEVTDKGDVPEGYKVSRKEKRNFPLILESPSPNQTSLYFCASSLSKGGLTNEKLFFGSGTQLSVL.

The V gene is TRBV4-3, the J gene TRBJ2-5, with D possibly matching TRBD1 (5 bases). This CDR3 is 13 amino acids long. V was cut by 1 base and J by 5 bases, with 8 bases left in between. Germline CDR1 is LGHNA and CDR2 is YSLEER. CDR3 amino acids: CASSQAPGETQYF. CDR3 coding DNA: TGCGCCAGCAGCCAAGCCCCAGGGGAGACCCAGTACTTC.

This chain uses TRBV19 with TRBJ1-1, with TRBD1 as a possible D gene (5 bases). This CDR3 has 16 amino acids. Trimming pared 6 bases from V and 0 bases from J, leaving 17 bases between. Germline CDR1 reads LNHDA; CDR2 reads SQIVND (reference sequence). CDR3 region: CASRTRGRSMNTEAFF. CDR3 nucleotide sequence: TGTGCCAGTAGAACGAGGGGACGCAGCATGAACACTGAAGCTTTCTTT.

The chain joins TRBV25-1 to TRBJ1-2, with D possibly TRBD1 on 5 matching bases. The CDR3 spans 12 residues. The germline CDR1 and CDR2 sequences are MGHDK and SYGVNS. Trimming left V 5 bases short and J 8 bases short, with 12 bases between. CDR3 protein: CASSTGRLGYTF. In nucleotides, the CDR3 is TGTGCCAGCAGTACAGGTCGGTTAGGCTACACCTTC.

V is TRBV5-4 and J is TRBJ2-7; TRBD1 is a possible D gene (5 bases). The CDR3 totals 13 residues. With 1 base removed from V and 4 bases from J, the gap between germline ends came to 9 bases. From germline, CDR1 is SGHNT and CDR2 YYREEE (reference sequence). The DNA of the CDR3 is TGTGCCAGCAGCTTGCAGGGTGCGTACGAGCAGTACTTC. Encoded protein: CASSLQGAYEQYF.

DNA of the CDR3: TGCAGCGTTGAGCCGTCCCTGGGCACAGATACGCAGTATTTT. Amino acid sequence: CSVEPSLGTDTQYF. The genes are TRBV29-1 and TRBJ2-3, with unresolved D. The V end lost 3 bases, the J end lost 1 base, and 11 bases lay between the germline ends. Germline-derived CDR1 and CDR2 are SQVTM and ANQGSEA. This CDR3 is built from 14 residues.

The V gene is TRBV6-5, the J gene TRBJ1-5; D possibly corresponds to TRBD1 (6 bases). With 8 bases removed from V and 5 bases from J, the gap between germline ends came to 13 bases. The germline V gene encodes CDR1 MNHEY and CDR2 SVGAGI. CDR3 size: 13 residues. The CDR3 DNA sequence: TGTGCCAGCCGTTTGGGGGGGCATCAGCCCCAGCATTTT. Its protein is CASRLGGHQPQHF.

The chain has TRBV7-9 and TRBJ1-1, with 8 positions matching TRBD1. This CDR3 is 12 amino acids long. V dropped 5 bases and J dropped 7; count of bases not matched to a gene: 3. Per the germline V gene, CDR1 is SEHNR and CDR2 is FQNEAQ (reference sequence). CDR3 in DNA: TGTGCCAGCAGCCGACAGGGGTATGAAGCTTTCTTT. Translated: CASSRQGYEAFF.

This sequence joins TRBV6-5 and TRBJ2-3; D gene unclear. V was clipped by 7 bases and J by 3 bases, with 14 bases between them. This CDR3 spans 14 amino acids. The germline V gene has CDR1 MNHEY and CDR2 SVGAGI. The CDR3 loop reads CASTYRATTDTQYF. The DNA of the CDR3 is TGTGCCAGCACCTATCGGGCTACGACAGATACGCAGTATTTT.

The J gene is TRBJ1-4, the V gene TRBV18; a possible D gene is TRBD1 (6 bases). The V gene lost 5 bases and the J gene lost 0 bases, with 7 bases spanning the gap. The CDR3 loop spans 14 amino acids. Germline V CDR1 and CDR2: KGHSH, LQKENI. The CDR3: CASSAGATNEKLFF. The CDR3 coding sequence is TGTGCCAGCTCAGCAGGGGCAACTAATGAAAAACTGTTTTTT.

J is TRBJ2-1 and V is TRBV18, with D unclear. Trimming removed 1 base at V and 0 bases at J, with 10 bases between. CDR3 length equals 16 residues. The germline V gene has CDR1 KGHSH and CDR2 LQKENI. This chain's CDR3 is CASSPQNGRSYNEQFF. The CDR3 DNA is TGTGCCAGCTCACCACAGAACGGGCGCTCCTACAATGAGCAGTTCTTC.

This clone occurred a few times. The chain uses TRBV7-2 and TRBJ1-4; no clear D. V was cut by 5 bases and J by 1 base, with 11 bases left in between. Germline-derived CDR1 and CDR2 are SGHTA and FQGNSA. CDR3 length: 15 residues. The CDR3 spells CASSPGSITNEKLFF. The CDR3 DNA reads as TGTGCCAGCAGCCCCGGTTCAATAACTAATGAAAAACTGTTTTTT.

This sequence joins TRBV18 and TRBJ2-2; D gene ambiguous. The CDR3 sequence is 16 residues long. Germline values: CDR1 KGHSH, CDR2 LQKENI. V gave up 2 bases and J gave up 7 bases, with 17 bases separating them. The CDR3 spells CASSPIGPENGGELFF. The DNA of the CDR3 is TGTGCCAGCTCACCAATAGGACCAGAAAACGGCGGGGAGCTGTTTTTT.

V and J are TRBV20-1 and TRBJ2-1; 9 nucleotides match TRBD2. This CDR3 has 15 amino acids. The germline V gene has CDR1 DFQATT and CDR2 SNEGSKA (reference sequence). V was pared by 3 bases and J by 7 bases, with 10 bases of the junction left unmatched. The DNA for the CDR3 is TGCAGTGCTAGTGTAGCGGGAGATCGGATAAATGAGCAGTTCTTC. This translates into CSASVAGDRINEQFF.

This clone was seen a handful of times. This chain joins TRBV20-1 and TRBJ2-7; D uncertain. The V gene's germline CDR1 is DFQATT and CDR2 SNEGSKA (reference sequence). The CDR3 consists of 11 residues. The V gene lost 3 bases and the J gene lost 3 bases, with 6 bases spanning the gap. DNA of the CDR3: TGCAGTGCTAGCGTTCTCTACGAGCAGTACTTC. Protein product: CSASVLYEQYF.

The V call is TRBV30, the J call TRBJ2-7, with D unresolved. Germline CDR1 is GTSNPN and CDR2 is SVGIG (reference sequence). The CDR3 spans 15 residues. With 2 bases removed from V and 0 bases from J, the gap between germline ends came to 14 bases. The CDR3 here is CAWSFSSSSSYEQYF. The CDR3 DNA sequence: TGTGCCTGGAGTTTTTCCAGCTCGAGCTCCTACGAGCAGTACTTC.

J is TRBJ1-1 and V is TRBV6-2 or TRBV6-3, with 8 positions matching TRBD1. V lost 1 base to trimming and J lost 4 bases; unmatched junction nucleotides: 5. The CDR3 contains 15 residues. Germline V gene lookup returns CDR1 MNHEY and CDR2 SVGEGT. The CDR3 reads CASSYLDRVITEAFF. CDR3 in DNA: TGTGCCAGCAGTTACTTGGACAGGGTAATCACTGAAGCTTTCTTT.

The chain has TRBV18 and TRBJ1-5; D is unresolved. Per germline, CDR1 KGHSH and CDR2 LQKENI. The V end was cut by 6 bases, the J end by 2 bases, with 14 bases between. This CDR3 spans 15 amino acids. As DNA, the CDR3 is TGTGCCAGCTCGCCAACTGTCGAGGGCAATCAGCCCCAGCATTTT. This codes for CASSPTVEGNQPQHF.